Below, 30 T cell receptor beta chains from the same sample are listed, as sequenced in a study of cytomegalovirus exposure and HLA in healthy donors. Use of 60 Vbeta and 13 Jbeta primers characterized the PCR. The method was immunoSEQ multiplex PCR; TCRdb's version includes in-frame clones alone and lacks a portion of them. Of 150,000 or so clones listed, around four fifths are singletons. Sequencing input: PBMCs. These TCRs come from a man aged 18 to 29 in good health and CMV-seronegative.

Comments on this clone: The conserved closing phenylalanine or tryptophan is absent in this CDR3, likely reflecting a read error. J is TRBJ1-5 and V is TRBV5-1; no definite D call. This CDR3 is built from 13 residues. CDR1 is SGHRS, CDR2 YFSETQ, per germline. With 5 bases removed from V and 2 bases from J, the gap between germline ends came to 8 bases. CDR3 in amino acids: CASSSGGNQPQHL. The CDR3, as DNA: TGCGCCAGCAGTTCTGGGGGCAATCAGCCCCAGCATCTT.

Here the CDR3 reads CASSGTTGRSPLHF. CDR3 nucleotide sequence: TGTGCCAGCAGCGGTACAACAGGGCGGTCACCCCTCCACTTT. The rearrangement links TRBV9 to TRBJ1-6; D possibly corresponds to TRBD1 (6 bases). CDR1 and CDR2 from the germline V gene are SGDLS and YYNGEE. Trimming stripped 3 bases from V and 10 bases from J, with 14 bases between. The CDR3 consists of 14 residues.

The J gene is TRBJ1-4, the V gene TRBV5-1; no clear D gene. CDR3 length: 16 residues. Germline V gene data show CDR1 as SGHRS and CDR2 as YFSETQ. Between the trimmed V and J ends, which lost 4 bases and 7 bases, there was a span of 20 bases. CDR3 nucleotides: TGCGCCAGCAGCCTAACAAAGCAAAGGAGACTTGAAAAACTGTTTTTT. As protein: CASSLTKQRRLEKLFF.

The rearrangement joins TRBV7-9 to TRBJ2-3; 10 nucleotides match TRBD2. The CDR3 totals 17 residues. Germline CDR1 reads SEHNR; CDR2 reads FQNEAQ (reference sequence). V lost 5 bases and J lost 0; bases outside the gene matches: 8. CDR3: CASSTNPTSGSTDTQYF. In nucleotides, the CDR3 is TGTGCCAGCAGCACGAACCCGACTAGCGGGAGCACAGATACGCAGTATTTT. Filled out from reference TRBV7-9 and TRBJ2-3, the complete variable domain reads DTGVSQNPRHKITKRGQNVTFRCDPISEHNRLYWYRQTLGQGPEFLTYFQNEAQLEKSRLLSDRFSAERPKGSFSTLEIQRTEQGDSAMYLCASSTNPTSGSTDTQYFGPGTRLTVL.

V usage is TRBV4-3 and J usage is TRBJ2-1; 7 bases align to TRBD2. The V gene's germline CDR1 is LGHNA and CDR2 YSLEER. J lost 4 bases, V lost 4 bases, and 10 bases had no gene match. The CDR3 is made up of 16 amino acids. CDR3 DNA: TGCGCCAGCAGCCCGAAACTCCGGGACTATTACAATGAGCAGTTCTTC. Translated: CASSPKLRDYYNEQFF.

The V gene is TRBV18, the J gene TRBJ2-1, with 10 bases lining up with TRBD2. The germline CDR1 and CDR2 sequences are KGHSH and LQKENI. The ends lost 10 bases at V and 0 bases at J; junction bases unmatched: 15. This CDR3 region has 18 residues. In DNA, the CDR3 is TGTGCCACCTCCCCGGTGACTAGCGGGTTCGTCTCCTACAATGAGCAGTTCTTC. It translates to CATSPVTSGFVSYNEQFF.

This clone has only one observation. The V and J genes are TRBV28 and TRBJ1-2; a weak D match, TRBD1 (6 bases). The germline CDR1 and CDR2 sequences are MDHEN and SYDVKM. There are 16 residues in the CDR3. Trimming took 2 bases from V and 7 from J, leaving 20 bases between them. CDR3 nucleotides: TGTGCCAGCAGTTTAATGATCGGTGGGGGCGCAGGTGGCTACACCTTC. Residues: CASSLMIGGGAGGYTF.

The V and J genes are TRBV7-3 and TRBJ2-3, with D tentatively TRBD1 (5 bases). Trimming took off 4 bases at V and 6 bases at J, with 8 bases between the two ends. Germline V gene sequence: CDR1 SGHTA, CDR2 FQGTGA. The CDR3 consists of 12 residues. Here the CDR3 reads CASSSDSDTQYF. In nucleotides, the CDR3 is TGTGCCAGCAGCTCCGACAGCGATACGCAGTATTTT.

V is TRBV7-6 and J is TRBJ2-5; D is possibly TRBD1 (5 bases). The CDR3 runs 20 residues. Germline V gene lookup returns CDR1 SGHVS and CDR2 FNYEAQ. V was pared by 0 bases and J by 2 bases, with 25 bases between. The CDR3 bases are TGTGCCAGCAGCTTAGCGTACCCTTCCCTCGCTGGACGGACACAAGAGACCCAGTACTTC. It translates to CASSLAYPSLAGRTQETQYF.

The chain is built from TRBV4-1 and TRBJ2-7; TRBD1 matches at 9 bases. The ends lost 0 bases at V and 2 bases at J; junction bases unmatched: 2. CDR1 and CDR2 from the germline V gene are MGHRA and YSYEKL. CDR3 length: 15 residues. For the CDR3, the DNA is TGCGCCAGCAGCCAAGACCGGACAGGGGCCTACGAGCAGTACTTC. Translated, it gives CASSQDRTGAYEQYF.

The chain has TRBV9 and TRBJ1-3, with a possible D match to TRBD1 (6 bases). This CDR3 comprises 17 residues. Between the trimmed V and J ends, which lost 1 base and 0 bases, there was a span of 14 bases. Germline V CDR1 and CDR2: SGDLS, YYNGEE. The CDR3 protein is CASSVSTGASSGNTIYF. In DNA form, the CDR3 reads TGTGCCAGCAGCGTATCGACAGGAGCTTCCTCTGGAAACACCATATATTTT. The full variable domain, its missing parts supplied by reference TRBV9 and TRBJ1-3, is DSGVTQTPKHLITATGQRVTLRCSPRSGDLSVYWYQQSLDQGLQFLIQYYNGEERAKGNILERFSAQQFPDLHSELNLSSLELGDSALYFCASSVSTGASSGNTIYFGEGSWLTVV.

The CDR3 DNA is TGTGCCAGCACGAGCTCCCGTCGTGAGCAGTTCTTC. Residues: CASTSSRREQFF. J is TRBJ2-1 and V is TRBV19; D not certain. CDR3 length: 12 amino acids. Germline V gene lookup returns CDR1 LNHDA and CDR2 SQIVND (reference sequence). The V end was cut by 9 bases, the J end by 9 bases, with 15 bases between.

The chain is built from TRBV6-1 and TRBJ2-3; 7 nucleotides agree with TRBD2. Germline V gene data show CDR1 as MNHNS and CDR2 as SASEGT. Trimming removed 6 bases from V and 4 bases from J; junction bases left unmatched: 7. The CDR3 consists of 14 residues. CDR3 nucleotide sequence: TGTGCCAGCAGCTTGCTAGCGGACGCAGATACGCAGTATTTT. Translated: CASSLLADADTQYF.

V is TRBV29-1 and J is TRBJ1-3; TRBD1 aligns across 7 bases. The ends lost 4 bases at V and 0 bases at J; junction bases unmatched: 6. CDR3 size: 15 residues. Germline CDR1 SQVTM, CDR2 ANQGSEA. The CDR3 coding sequence is TGCAGCGTTGGGTTAGACAGGGACTCTGGAAACACCATATATTTT. Translating it yields CSVGLDRDSGNTIYF. Looking up the rest from reference TRBV29-1 and TRBJ1-3 gives the full variable domain: SAVISQKPSRDICQRGTSLTIQCQVDSQVTMMFWYRQQPGQSLTLIATANQGSEATYESGFVIDKFPISRPNLTFSTLTVSNMSPEDSSIYLCSVGLDRDSGNTIYFGEGSWLTVV.

The V gene is TRBV5-1, the J gene TRBJ2-7; 11 nucleotides agree with TRBD2. From germline, CDR1 is SGHRS and CDR2 YFSETQ. This CDR3 contains 13 residues. V was clipped by 5 bases and J by 3 bases; unmatched bases: 1. DNA of the CDR3: TGCGCCAGCAGAGGGACTAGCGGCTACGAGCAGTACTTC. Encoded protein: CASRGTSGYEQYF.

V gene TRBV27 combines with J gene TRBJ1-1, with D possibly matching TRBD1 (6 bases). This CDR3 contains 15 residues. V was clipped by 6 bases and J by 4 bases, with 18 bases between them. Germline lookup yields CDR1 MNHEY and CDR2 SMNVEV (reference sequence). CDR3 nucleotide sequence: TGTGCCAGCAGACTCGAAGGGGGAGCAAGCACTGAAGCTTTCTTT. The encoded protein is CASRLEGGASTEAFF.

The genes are TRBV12-5 and TRBJ1-1, with a possible D match to TRBD1 (5 bases). The V gene's germline CDR1 is LGHNT and CDR2 FRNRAP. V was shortened by 0 bases and J by 1 base, with 6 bases between the two germline ends. This CDR3 has 14 amino acids. The CDR3 sequence: CASGLVDRNTEAFF. CDR3 bases: TGTGCTAGTGGTTTGGTCGACAGGAACACTGAAGCTTTCTTT.

The chain is built from TRBV7-3 and TRBJ2-7; 9 bases fit TRBD2. The germline V gene encodes CDR1 SGHTA and CDR2 FQGTGA. This CDR3 comprises 14 residues. The trim removed 4 bases at V and 2 bases at J, leaving 3 bases unmatched. CDR3 sequence: CASSSSGATYEQYF. In DNA form, the CDR3 reads TGTGCCAGCAGCTCTAGCGGGGCCACCTACGAGCAGTACTTC. The full variable domain, rest sourced from reference TRBV7-3 and TRBJ2-7, is GAGVSQTPSNKVTEKGKYVELRCDPISGHTALYWYRQSLGQGPEFLIYFQGTGAADDSGLPNDRFFAVRPEGSVSTLKIQRTERGDSAVYLCASSSSGATYEQYFGPGTRLTVT.

Concerning this clone itself: This CDR3 is also generated by other DNA sequences in the sample. The rearrangement uses TRBV18 and TRBJ1-2; D gene ambiguous. Trimming left V 2 bases short and J 2 bases short, with 6 bases between. This CDR3 comprises 13 residues. Germline loops: CDR1 KGHSH, CDR2 LQKENI. The CDR3 coding sequence is TGTGCCAGCTCACCAGACTCGAACTATGGCTACACCTTC. Translating gives CASSPDSNYGYTF. Looking up the rest from reference TRBV18 and TRBJ1-2 gives the full variable domain: NAGVMQNPRHLVRRRGQEARLRCSPMKGHSHVYWYRQLPEEGLKFMVYLQKENIIDESGMPKERFSAEFPKEGPSILRIQQVVRGDSAAYFCASSPDSNYGYTFGSGTRLTVV.

The chain couples TRBV25-1 to TRBJ1-5, with D possibly TRBD1 on 6 matching bases. The CDR3 runs 14 residues. V shed 3 bases and J shed 5 bases, with 11 bases lying between them. The V gene's germline CDR1 is MGHDK and CDR2 SYGVNS. CDR3 in amino acids: CASSDSGGDQPQHF. The CDR3 region has the DNA TGTGCCAGCAGTGATTCGGGGGGCGATCAGCCCCAGCATTTT.

In this sample, this clone turned up a few times. The chain combines TRBV5-6 with TRBJ1-1, with D possibly matching TRBD1 (5 bases). The germline CDR1 and CDR2 sequences are SGHDT and YYEEEE. CDR3 length: 14 amino acids. Trimming shortened V by 0 bases and J by 3 bases, and 9 bases separated the two germline ends. In DNA form, the CDR3 reads TGTGCCAGCAGCTTGGGCAGGGCGCACACTGAAGCTTTCTTT. It encodes CASSLGRAHTEAFF.

This chain joins TRBV18 and TRBJ2-7, with 8 nucleotides matching TRBD1. V trimming: 6 bases; J trimming: 0 bases; junction bases outside the gene matches: 4. This CDR3 spans 14 amino acids. The germline V gene encodes CDR1 KGHSH and CDR2 LQKENI. CDR3 DNA: TGTGCCAGCTCTATGGGACAGGTCTCCTACGAGCAGTACTTC. This translates into CASSMGQVSYEQYF.

J is TRBJ2-3 and V is TRBV7-9; a possible D gene is TRBD2 (6 bases). Germline lookup yields CDR1 SEHNR and CDR2 FQNEAQ (reference sequence). This CDR3 comprises 11 residues. With 1 base removed from V and 10 bases from J, the gap between germline ends came to 6 bases. CDR3 DNA sequence: TGTGCCAGCAGCTTAGGGGAGGCGCAGTATTTT. Residues: CASSLGEAQYF. Full variable domain (missing parts from reference TRBV7-9 and TRBJ2-3): DTGVSQNPRHKITKRGQNVTFRCDPISEHNRLYWYRQTLGQGPEFLTYFQNEAQLEKSRLLSDRFSAERPKGSFSTLEIQRTEQGDSAMYLCASSLGEAQYFGPGTRLTVL.

The chain employs TRBV28 and TRBJ2-7, with 9 bases fitting TRBD2. The germline CDR1 and CDR2 sequences are MDHEN and SYDVKM. CDR3 length equals 18 residues. Losses at the gene ends were 4 bases for V and 6 bases for J; bases not matched to a gene: 19. The CDR3: CASSSYKARAGGSLEQYF. As DNA, the CDR3 is TGTGCCAGCAGTTCGTACAAGGCTCGAGCGGGAGGTTCTCTCGAGCAGTACTTC.

A word on this clone: The sample holds other DNA sequences that translate to the same CDR3. The gene calls are TRBV7-2 and TRBJ1-1; D is unclear. Per germline, CDR1 SGHTA and CDR2 FQGNSA. The CDR3 sequence is 15 residues long. V was clipped by 3 bases and J by 4 bases, with 15 bases between them. CDR3 sequence: CASSFSGARGTEAFF. CDR3 bases: TGTGCCAGCAGCTTCTCCGGTGCTCGGGGCACTGAAGCTTTCTTT.

The chain is built from TRBV5-4 and TRBJ2-4; maybe TRBD2 (6 bases). CDR3 size: 17 residues. Germline CDR1 is SGHNT and CDR2 is YYREEE (reference sequence). V was cut by 4 bases and J by 6 bases, with 23 bases left in between. The CDR3 sequence: CASSPGPGRPEGNIQYF. As DNA, the CDR3 is TGTGCCAGCAGCCCGGGACCGGGACGCCCGGAGGGAAACATTCAGTACTTC. The entire variable domain, with the rest obtained from reference TRBV5-4 and TRBJ2-4, is as follows: ETGVTQSPTHLIKTRGQQVTLRCSSQSGHNTVSWYQQALGQGPQFIFQYYREEENGRGNFPPRFSGLQFPNYSSELNVNALELDDSALYLCASSPGPGRPEGNIQYFGAGTRLSVL.

This clone has a handful of counts. The chain recombines TRBV9 with TRBJ1-2; tentatively, D is TRBD1 (6 bases). V lost 4 bases, J lost 4 bases, and 20 bases lay in between. Germline V gene lookup returns CDR1 SGDLS and CDR2 YYNGEE. The CDR3 length is 16 residues. The CDR3 DNA reads as TGTGCCAGCAGCCCCCCGGGGGGCTCCTCATCCTATGGCTACACCTTC. It is translated as CASSPPGGSSSYGYTF.

The chain links TRBV9 to TRBJ1-5; the match to TRBD1 covers 12 bases. The CDR3 is made up of 15 amino acids. With 4 bases clipped from V and 6 bases from J, the junction kept 5 bases outside the gene matches. Germline V CDR1 and CDR2: SGDLS, YYNGEE. The CDR3 region has the DNA TGTGCCAGCAGCCCGGGGACAGGGGGCCGTCAGCCCCAGCATTTT. The encoded protein is CASSPGTGGRQPQHF.

The V call is TRBV5-1, the J call TRBJ1-3; no reliable D call. Between the trimmed V and J ends, which lost 0 bases and 0 bases, there was a span of 13 bases. CDR3 size: 17 residues. Germline CDR1 SGHRS, CDR2 YFSETQ. The CDR3 loop is CASSLAPMSLSGNTIYF. DNA for the CDR3: TGCGCCAGCAGCTTGGCCCCCATGAGCCTCTCTGGAAACACCATATATTTT.

V usage is TRBV15 and J usage is TRBJ1-6; no clear D. Between the trimmed V and J ends, which lost 1 base and 0 bases, there was a span of 7 bases. The CDR3 covers 16 residues. The germline V gene has CDR1 LNHNV and CDR2 YYDKDF (reference sequence). The CDR3 reads CATSRVRHSYNSPLHF. CDR3 nucleotides: TGTGCCACCAGCAGAGTGAGGCACTCCTATAATTCACCCCTCCACTTT.